The TCR beta chain described here comes from a study of shared clonotypes between healthy human individuals. Naive CD8 cells were CD45RO-negative, positively selected for CCR7, excluding terminally differentiated effector memory CD45RA+ cells. All the donors were Caucasian adults who lived in Nashville, Tennessee. Trimming removed 3 bases from V and 4 bases from J, with 13 bases in between. CDR1 is MDHEN, CDR2 SYDVKM, per germline. The CDR3 runs to 15 residues. Sequencing was performed with immunoSEQ multiplex PCR; in TCRdb, only in-frame clones are kept and a portion is missing. This sample has roughly 2.1 million clones, with more than 85% found just once.

What was sequenced was naive CD8+ T cells from PBMCs. The TCR comes from a man younger than 35 in good health. Some clones in this sample may be carry-over from other donors' samples. The rearrangement uses TRBV28 and TRBJ2-1; perhaps TRBD1 as D (6 bases). Here the CDR3 DNA reads TGTGCCAGCAGTTTCAGCAGGGGACCTTACAATGAGCAGTTCTTC. Protein sequence: CASSFSRGPYNEQFF.